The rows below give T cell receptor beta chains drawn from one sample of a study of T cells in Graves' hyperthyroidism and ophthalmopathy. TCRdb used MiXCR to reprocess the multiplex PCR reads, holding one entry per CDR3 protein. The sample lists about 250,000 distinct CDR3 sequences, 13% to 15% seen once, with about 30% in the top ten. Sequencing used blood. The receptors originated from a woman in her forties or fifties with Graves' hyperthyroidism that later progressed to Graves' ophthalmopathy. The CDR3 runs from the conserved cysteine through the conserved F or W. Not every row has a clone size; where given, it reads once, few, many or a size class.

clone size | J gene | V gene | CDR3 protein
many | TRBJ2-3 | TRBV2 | CASSEDRESTDTQYF
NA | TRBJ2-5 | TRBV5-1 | CASSLSHVETQYF
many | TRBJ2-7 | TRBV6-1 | CASVRDRGEEQYF
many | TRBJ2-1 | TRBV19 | CASRGQLSYNEQFF
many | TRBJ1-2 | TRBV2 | CASSEVEGYGYTF
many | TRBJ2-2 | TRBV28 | CASSSYYTGELFF
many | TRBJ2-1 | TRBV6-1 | CASSFPSAEQFF
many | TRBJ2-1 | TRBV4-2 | CASSRSGQGAPNEQFF
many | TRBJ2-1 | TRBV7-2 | CASSLDLLAGGSNEQFF
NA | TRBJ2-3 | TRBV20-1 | CSAAGLAASTDTQYF
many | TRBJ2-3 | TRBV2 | CASNGGSRDTQYF
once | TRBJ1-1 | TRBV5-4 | CSSSKGGASEAFF
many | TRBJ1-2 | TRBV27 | CASSWRDGLGGYTF
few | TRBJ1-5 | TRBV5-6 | CASSLFGGQPQHF
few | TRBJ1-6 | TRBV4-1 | CASSPLRGSTHSPLHF
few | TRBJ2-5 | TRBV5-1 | CASFTGGSGETQYF
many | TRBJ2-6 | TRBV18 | CASSPSSFSGANVLTF
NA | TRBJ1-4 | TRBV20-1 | CSASTGALNEKLFF
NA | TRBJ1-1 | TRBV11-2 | CASSQAYPGGYGEAFF
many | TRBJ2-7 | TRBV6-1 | CASTGQFYEQYF
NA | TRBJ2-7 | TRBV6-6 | CASSYSRTSSYEQYF
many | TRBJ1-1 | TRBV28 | CASSLGGRRFLYTEAFF
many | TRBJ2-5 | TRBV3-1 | CASSQDSLAGGPYQETQYF
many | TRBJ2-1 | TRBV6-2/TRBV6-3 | CASSRLAEYNEQFF
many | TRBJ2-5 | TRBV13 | CASTSGQETQYF
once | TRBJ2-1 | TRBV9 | CASSVVGGSRSYNEQFF
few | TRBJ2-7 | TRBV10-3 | CATLDLGGSYEQYF
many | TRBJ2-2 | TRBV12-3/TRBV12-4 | CASSLAGASGDTGELFF
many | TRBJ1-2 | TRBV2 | CASRGQGIVYGYTF
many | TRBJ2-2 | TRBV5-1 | CASSDGTRRSNTGELFF
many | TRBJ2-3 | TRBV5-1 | CASSLGGTSTDTQYF
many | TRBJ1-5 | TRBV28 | CASSLPGAPGEPQHF
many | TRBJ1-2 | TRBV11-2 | CASSKQQDGYTF
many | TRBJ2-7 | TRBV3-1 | CASSLGLRSGEQYF
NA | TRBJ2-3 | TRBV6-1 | CASRPRTSNTQYF
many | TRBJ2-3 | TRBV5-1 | CASSLRSSGYTDTQYF
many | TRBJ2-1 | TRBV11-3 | CASSLGRAVGQFF
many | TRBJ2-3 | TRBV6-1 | CASSPAGLTDTQYF
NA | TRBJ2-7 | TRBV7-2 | CASSLPVQYDEQYF
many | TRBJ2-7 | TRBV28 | CASRTTVSYEQYF
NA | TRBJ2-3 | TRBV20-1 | CSPSSTDTQYF
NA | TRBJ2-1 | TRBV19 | CASSLGLAGSYNEQFF
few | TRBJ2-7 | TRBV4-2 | CASSQEGGDYTYEQYF
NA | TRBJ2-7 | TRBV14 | CASSQEWAKQYF
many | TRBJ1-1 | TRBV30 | CAWAGTDFFVNTEAFF
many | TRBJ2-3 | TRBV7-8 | CASSLRDSAWGPGTDTQYF